The source of this T cell receptor beta chain is a study of lymphopenia after photon versus proton radiotherapy. The CDR3 loop spans 18 amino acids. CDR1 SGHAT and CDR2 FQNNGV come from the germline V gene. Trimming removed 4 bases from V and 6 bases from J; junction bases left unmatched: 11. About this clone itself: Its antigen is as yet unknown.

Study observations and caveats: After the lymphocyte nadir, photon-treated repertoires showed oligoclonal expansion, especially of CD8+ Temra cells. Larger post-nadir TCR diversity loss correlated inversely with survival in deceased patients.

Measured with immunoSEQ multiplex PCR; TCRdb has only the in-frame clones, and not every one. The sample has approximately 80,000 clones; around 82% are singletons. The rearrangement uses TRBV11-2 and TRBJ2-1, with 14 bases lining up with TRBD2. This clonotype was sampled from a man in his sixties with pancreatic cancer. Sequenced material: peripheral blood, taken from a patient treated with proton-based radiotherapy. CDR3 sequence reads: CASSSQRLAGGRVNEQFF. The CDR3 DNA is TGTGCCAGCAGCTCGCAAAGACTAGCGGGAGGGAGGGTCAATGAGCAGTTCTTC. Together with reference TRBV11-2 and TRBJ2-1, the CDR3 gives the full variable domain: EAGVAQSPRYKIIEKRQSVAFWCNPISGHATLYWYQQILGQGPKLLIQFQNNGVVDDSQLPKDRFSAERLKGVDSTLKIQPAKLEDSAVYLCASSSQRLAGGRVNEQFFGPGTRLTVL.